What follows is one T cell receptor beta chain and its context. The data stem from a study of T cell changes during pregnancy in multiple sclerosis. Libraries were prepared by immunoSEQ multiplex PCR; TCRdb keeps only in-frame clonotypes and omits some of them. The sample consists of about 50,000 clones, roughly 92% of them appearing once. This specimen consisted of CD4+ T cells from peripheral blood mononuclear cells, obtained in the third trimester of pregnancy. The sequence derives from a female donor with multiple sclerosis, enrolled in a pregnancy study.

CDR3 protein: CASSIAAGGSGSPLHF. For the CDR3, the DNA is TGTGCCAGTAGTATAGCGGCAGGGGGGTCGGGATCACCCCTCCACTTT. The chain couples TRBV19 to TRBJ1-6, with TRBD1 identical over 7 bases. From germline, CDR1 is LNHDA and CDR2 SQIVND (reference sequence). The CDR3 is 16 amino acids. V gave up 1 base and J gave up 10 bases; unmatched junction bases: 10.